Shown below are 10 T cell receptor beta chains from a single sample sequenced in a study of cytomegalovirus exposure and HLA in healthy donors (dated by TCRdb to 2017 to 2019). Libraries were made using the immunoSEQ multiplex PCR assay. For the multiplex PCR, a mixture combining 60 forward primers for TCR Vbeta segments and 13 reverse primers for TCR Jbeta segments was used. TCRdb obtained this table from immuneACCESS and retained in-frame rearrangements with V and J assigned. These tables miss some clones; where compared with another copy, unresolved V genes account for less than half of the shortfall, and the remainder is unexplained. A total of around 150,000 clones appear in this sample, 82% of them only once. Jointly, the top ten make up 5.7% of the sample. Sequenced material: PBMCs. The receptors stem from a man aged 25 to 45 in good health and CMV-seropositive.

This chain links TRBV11-3 with TRBJ2-7, with 9 bases lining up with TRBD1. Germline CDR1 is SGHNT and CDR2 is YENEEA. CDR3 length: 15 amino acids. Losses at the gene ends were 0 bases for V and 8 bases for J; bases not matched to a gene: 8. The CDR3 bases are TGTGCCAGCAGCTTAGATACGGGACAGGGAGTCCAGCAGTACTTC. This encodes CASSLDTGQGVQQYF.

V and J are TRBV2 and TRBJ2-3; 12 nucleotides match TRBD2. This CDR3 has 15 residues. V shed 10 bases and J 4 bases; nucleotides not matched to a gene: 9. Per the germline V gene, CDR1 is SNHLY and CDR2 is FYNNEI. CDR3 loop: CANRRTSGVADTQYF. CDR3 nucleotide sequence: TGTGCCAACAGAAGGACTAGCGGGGTGGCAGATACGCAGTATTTT.

The rearrangement uses TRBV7-2 and TRBJ2-2; D is perhaps TRBD2 (5 bases). The CDR3 is 17 residues long. The V end was cut by 5 bases, the J end by 2 bases, with 18 bases between. CDR1 is SGHTA and CDR2 is FQGNSA in the germline V gene. In nucleotides, the CDR3 is TGTGCCAGCAGCCATCGGTACGCGGGCACCAACACCGGGGAGCTGTTTTTT. This codes for CASSHRYAGTNTGELFF.

The genes are TRBV7-2 and TRBJ2-6; 11 positions agree with TRBD2. The V and J ends lost 5 bases and 0 bases, in that order; junction bases with no gene match: 3. This CDR3 is built from 17 residues. The germline V gene has CDR1 SGHTA and CDR2 FQGNSA. The CDR3 reads CASSLSGGVSGANVLTF. DNA for the CDR3: TGTGCCAGCAGCCTTAGCGGGGGGGTCTCTGGGGCCAACGTCCTGACTTTC.

The chain is built from TRBV6-6 and TRBJ2-5; tentative D call: TRBD2 (7 bases). Germline V gives CDR1 MNHNY, CDR2 SVGAGI (reference sequence). The CDR3 is made up of 14 amino acids. Trimming removed 5 bases at V and 5 bases at J, with 15 bases between. The CDR3 coding sequence is TGTGCCAGCAGTCATGCGGGGGCGCGGGAGACCCAGTACTTC. Its translation: CASSHAGARETQYF.

This clone has a single count. The chain employs TRBV5-8 and TRBJ2-1, with a possible D match to TRBD2 (6 bases). V shed 0 bases and J shed 10 bases, with 11 bases lying between them. The CDR3 extends over 13 amino acids. Per the germline V gene, CDR1 is SGHTS and CDR2 is YDEGEE. Written as DNA, the CDR3 is TGTGCCAGCAGCTTGGAGGCGGGGTGGGAGCAGTTCTTC. Its protein product is CASSLEAGWEQFF.

For this clone: The sample holds other DNA sequences that translate to the same CDR3. The chain employs TRBV6-6 and TRBJ1-4; D ambiguous. V dropped 6 bases and J dropped 6 bases, with 17 bases sitting between them. Germline V gene data show CDR1 as MNHNY and CDR2 as SVGAGI (reference sequence). The CDR3 spans 15 residues. The CDR3 region is CASRATAAVDEKLFF. Written as DNA, the CDR3 is TGTGCCAGCAGGGCTACAGCGGCTGTCGATGAAAAACTGTTTTTT.

This clone was seen only once. The chain links TRBV7-9 to TRBJ2-7, with 7 positions matching TRBD1. V shed 5 bases and J 6 bases; nucleotides not matched to a gene: 10. Germline CDR1 SEHNR, CDR2 FQNEAQ (reference sequence). There are 14 residues in the CDR3. The CDR3: CASSPKQTGPEQYF. DNA of the CDR3: TGTGCCAGCAGCCCCAAGCAGACAGGGCCCGAGCAGTACTTC.

This chain links TRBV7-9 with TRBJ2-1, with 11 bases lining up with TRBD2. The CDR3 covers 17 residues. J gave up 10 bases and V 0 bases, and 11 bases lay outside the gene matches. Germline CDR1 and CDR2: SEHNR and FQNEAQ (reference sequence). The CDR3, as DNA: TGTGCCAGCAGCTTAGCGCGGAGTAGCGGGAGGGCCTTGGAGCAGTTCTTC. It codes for CASSLARSSGRALEQFF.

The V and J genes are TRBV4-1 and TRBJ2-7; 8 bases are shared with TRBD2. V gave up 1 base and J gave up 3 bases; unmatched junction bases: 8. The V gene's germline CDR1 is MGHRA and CDR2 YSYEKL. This CDR3 has 16 amino acids. DNA of the CDR3: TGCGCCAGCAGCCAAGCCTCAGCGGGGGTAGGCTACGAGCAGTACTTC. Amino acids: CASSQASAGVGYEQYF.